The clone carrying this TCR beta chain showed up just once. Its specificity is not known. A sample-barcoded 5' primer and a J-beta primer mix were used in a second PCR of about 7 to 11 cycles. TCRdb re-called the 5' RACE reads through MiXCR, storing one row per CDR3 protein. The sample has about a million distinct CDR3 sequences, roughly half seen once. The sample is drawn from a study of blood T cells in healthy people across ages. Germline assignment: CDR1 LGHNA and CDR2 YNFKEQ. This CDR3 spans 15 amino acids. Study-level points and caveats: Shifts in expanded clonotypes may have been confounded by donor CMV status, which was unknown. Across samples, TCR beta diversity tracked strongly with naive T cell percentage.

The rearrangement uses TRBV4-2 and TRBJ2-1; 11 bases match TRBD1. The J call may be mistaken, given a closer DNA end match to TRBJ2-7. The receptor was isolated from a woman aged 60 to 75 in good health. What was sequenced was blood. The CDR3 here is CASSQGRDRGYEQYF. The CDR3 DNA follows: TGTGCCAGCAGCCAAGGCCGGGACAGGGGGTACGAGCAGTACTTC.